The sequence of this T cell receptor (beta chain) was determined in a study of blood T cell repertoires in COVID-19. Profiling relied on immunoSEQ multiplex PCR, and the TCRdb table lists in-frame clones only, not all of them. This sample yields approximately 210,000 clones, of which 82% are seen a single time; about an eighth belongs to the top ten. The CDR3 runs to 16 residues. V trimming: 5 bases; J trimming: 7 bases; junction bases outside the gene matches: 9. Germline V gene sequence: CDR1 SGHAT, CDR2 FQDESV (reference sequence). Participant ages covered about 18 to 89 years across about two dozen US areas. Cohort 3 recovery required two negative PCRs, clearance, or symptom resolution.

The chain couples TRBV11-1 to TRBJ2-1; the match to TRBD2 covers 12 bases. This receptor was obtained from a man in his forties who had recovered from COVID-19. The sample was PBMCs or T cells enriched from blood (not recorded which). This chain's CDR3 is CASSAPGTSGSNEQFF. DNA of the CDR3: TGTGCCAGCAGCGCCCCCGGGACTAGCGGGTCTAATGAGCAGTTCTTC.